The clone carrying this T cell receptor beta chain has just a few counts. Ten milliliters of peripheral blood were drawn from each donor. From germline, CDR1 is SGHTA and CDR2 FQGNSA. The CDR3 runs 15 residues. V lost 5 bases and J lost 7, with 21 bases in between. This specimen comes from a study of blood T cells in healthy people across ages. A second PCR of 7 to 11 cycles used a sample-barcoded 5' primer and a J-beta primer mix. Every single cDNA molecule received a tag from a template-switch adaptor with 12 random nucleotides. TCRdb independently ran MiXCR on the 5' RACE reads; one entry per CDR3 protein. The sample contains about 800,000 distinct CDR3 sequences, around 25% of which appear only once. These data also formed part of another study, on T cells of mothers and their children. That report adds: Thymic selection shapes TCR recombination output similarly in related and unrelated pairs. No persistent microchimeric T cell clones were detected.

The source of this sequence is a boy between 5 and 17 years old in good health. This chain connects TRBV7-2 to TRBJ2-7; a weak D match, TRBD1 (6 bases). The sample comprised blood. The CDR3 protein is CASSQTRDTPREQYF. The CDR3 DNA reads as TGTGCCAGCAGCCAAACCCGGGACACCCCTCGGGAGCAGTACTTC.